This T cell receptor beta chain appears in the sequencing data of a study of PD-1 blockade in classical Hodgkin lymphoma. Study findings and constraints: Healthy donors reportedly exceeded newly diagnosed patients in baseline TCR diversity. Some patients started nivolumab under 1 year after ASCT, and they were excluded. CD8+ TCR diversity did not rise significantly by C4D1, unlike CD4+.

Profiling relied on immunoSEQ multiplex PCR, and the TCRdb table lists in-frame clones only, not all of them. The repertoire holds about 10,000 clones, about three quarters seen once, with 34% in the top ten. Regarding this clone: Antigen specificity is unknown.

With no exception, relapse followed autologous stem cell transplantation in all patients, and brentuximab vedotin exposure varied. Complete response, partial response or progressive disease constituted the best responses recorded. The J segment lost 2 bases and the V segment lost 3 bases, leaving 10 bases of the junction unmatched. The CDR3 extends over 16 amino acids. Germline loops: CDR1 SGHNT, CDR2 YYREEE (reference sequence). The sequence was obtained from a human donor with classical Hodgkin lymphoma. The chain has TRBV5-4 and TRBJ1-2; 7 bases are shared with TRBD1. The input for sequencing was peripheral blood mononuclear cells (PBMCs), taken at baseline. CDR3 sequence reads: CASSYAPGGLNYGYTF. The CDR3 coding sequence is TGTGCCAGCAGCTACGCTCCAGGGGGTTTAAACTATGGCTACACCTTC.